This T cell receptor beta chain was identified during a study of molecular identifiers for immune sequencing clone quantification (dated by TCRdb to 2016 to 2019). At the level of the whole study: For a replicate experiment, RNA from approximately 20,000 or 100,000 naive CD8 T cells was divided into five aliquots, of which four were sequenced. This methods study benchmarked molecular-identifier clustering-based TCR repertoire sequencing (MIDCIRS) and TCR RNA copy counting, using CD8 T cells to do so. On the study overall, not on this receptor specifically: Even against a background of 850,000 to 1,000,000 naive CD8 T cells, spiked-in Jurkat TCR RNA amounting to a single cell's worth was reported to be detectable. Modeling estimated about 3 recovered TCR RNA copies per cell, compared with 8.5 to 10 by digital PCR, which implies roughly 30% capture efficiency. Highly expanded clone sizes could be underestimated because identical TCR molecules may share a barcode. In CMV-specific effector cells, clones with more than 20 RNA copies contained over 97% of molecules, whereas in naive cells such clones contained under 1% of molecules. When barcode sub-clustering was omitted, TCR diversity was inflated by chimeric consensus sequences, with chimeras reaching as high as 47%. The naive libraries included spiked-in Jurkat TCR RNA (about ten copies' worth), and this RNA is not part of the donor repertoire.

The library was made by PCR. The instrument was an Illumina HiSeq 4000. Bulk TCR libraries were made following a previously described method, with the TCR primers given in Table S5. The Qiagen AllPrep DNA/RNA kit was used to purify total RNA. Reads from multiple sequencing runs of the same library were pooled before analysis. The source study handled its data this way. Reads were retained only if an exact TCR constant sequence was present, and the retained reads were trimmed to 150 nt and grouped according to their 12-nt molecular barcodes. Reads within each barcode group were sub-clustered using a 15% Levenshtein threshold, and quality-weighted consensus sequences were constructed for each RNA molecule. Non-functional sequences were removed, as were lower-count sequences one edit away from another. On the basis of fitting two negative binomial distributions, barcode sub-clusters with fewer than 20% of the maximum read count were discarded. TCRdb reprocessed the public reads (quality trimming at Q25 with fastp, clone calling with MiXCR) and kept in-frame beta chains. Entries are consolidated by CDR3 protein sequence, retaining the most common genes and DNA. TCRdb, not the original authors, processed these V and J calls. The sample table shows about 640,000 distinct CDR3 sequences, and 20% are seen once. The ten top clones hold roughly 0.83% of the sample.

This clonotype was detected many times. Its cognate antigen has yet to be identified. No much larger clonotype is one base removed from it; base qualities were not supplied. Libraries of naive CD8 T cells were generated from about 20,000 to 1,000,000 sorted cells, with 10%, 30% or 50% of the purified RNA used. Naive CD8 T cells were FACS-sorted as CD8+CD4-CCR7+CD45RA+ on a BD FACSAria II into RLT Plus buffer. Detection sensitivity was tested by spiking Jurkat RNA equal to about eleven TCR copies' worth into samples containing roughly 18,000-1,000,000 naive CD8 T cells. Enrichment of CD8 T cells was done with RosetteSep CD8+ T Cell Enrichment Cocktail plus Ficoll-Paque, and ACK red cell lysis came afterward. This TCR came from a human donor in good health. Some libraries in this study had Jurkat cell RNA spiked in. The specimen sequenced was naive CD8+ T cells from blood, with Jurkat cell RNA spiked in. This specimen's cell subset or site label, interpreted: FACS-sorted CD8+CD4-CCR7+CD45RA+ naive T cells.

The CDR3: CASSPEGGQPQHF. The bases read TGTGCCAGCAGTCCAGAGGGGGGACAGCCCCAGCATTTT. This chain joins TRBV7-9 to TRBJ1-5, and TRBD1 may be the D gene, going by 6 matching bases. V and J lose 6 bases and 7 bases, and a span of 13 bases separates them. CDR3 length: 13 amino acids, cysteine to phenylalanine. CDR3 DNA is the only sequence kept; it has 39 bases, read in frame from the first base. CDR1 and CDR2 were assigned from the germline V gene (reference sequence) as SEHNR and FQNEAQ.